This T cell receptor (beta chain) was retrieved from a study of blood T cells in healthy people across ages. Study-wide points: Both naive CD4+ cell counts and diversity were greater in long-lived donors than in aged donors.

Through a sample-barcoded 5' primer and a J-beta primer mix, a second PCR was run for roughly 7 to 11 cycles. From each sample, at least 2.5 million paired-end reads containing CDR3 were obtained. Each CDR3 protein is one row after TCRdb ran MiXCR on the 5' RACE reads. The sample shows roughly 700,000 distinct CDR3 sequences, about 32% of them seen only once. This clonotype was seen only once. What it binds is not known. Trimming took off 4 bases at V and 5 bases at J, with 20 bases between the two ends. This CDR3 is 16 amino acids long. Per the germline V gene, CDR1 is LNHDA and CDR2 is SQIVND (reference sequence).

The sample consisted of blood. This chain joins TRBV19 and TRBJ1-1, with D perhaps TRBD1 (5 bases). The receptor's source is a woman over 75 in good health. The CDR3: CASSKEGLEWKTEAFF. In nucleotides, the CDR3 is TGTGCCAGTAGTAAGGAGGGGCTGGAGTGGAAGACTGAAGCTTTCTTT.